Following are 14 T cell receptor beta chains from one sample sequenced in a study of vaccination effects on CD4 cells after COVID-19. The protocol was immunoSEQ multiplex PCR, while the TCRdb copy is restricted to in-frame clones and leaves out a portion. Altogether approximately 30,000 clones are present, roughly two thirds being singletons, with the ten largest covering under 30%. CD4+ T cells specific for antigen were expanded with viral peptide pools by the ViraFEST assay before sequencing. Scientists isolated CD4+ T cells after a roughly ten-day culture period ended. Their target antigens are unknown. Sequenced material: CD4+ T cells from PBMCs cultured with HCoV-229E spike peptides, taken before COVID-19 vaccination. The receptors originated from a human donor who received a COVID-19 vaccine.

About this clone itself: Germline and junction disagree at one end, which may indicate a read error. The sample holds other DNA sequences that translate to the same CDR3. This chain uses TRBV7-8 with TRBJ1-2; a weak D match, TRBD1 (5 bases). Germline assignment: CDR1 SGHVS and CDR2 FQNEAQ. The CDR3 sequence is 16 residues long. The CDR3 DNA is TGTGCCAGCAGCCTTTCCCGGGACCTTCTTAACTACGGCTACACCTTC. Translating it yields CASSLSRDLLNYGYTF.

This chain uses TRBV5-5 with TRBJ2-7; D is uncertain. Germline loops: CDR1 SGHKS, CDR2 YYEKEE (reference sequence). V was trimmed by 1 base and J by 7 bases, leaving 15 bases between them. The CDR3 sequence is 14 residues long. Here the CDR3 reads CASSLTDAVGEQYF. The CDR3 DNA reads TGTGCCAGCAGCTTGACAGATGCTGTGGGAGAGCAGTACTTC.

The sample holds a few counts of this clone. The rearrangement links TRBV7-9 to TRBJ1-1; 8 nucleotides line up with TRBD1. V was clipped by 3 bases and J by 5 bases; unmatched bases: 11. This CDR3 region has 16 residues. Germline lookup yields CDR1 SEHNR and CDR2 FQNEAQ (reference sequence). The CDR3 is CASSFPTGTGGTEAFF. In DNA form, the CDR3 reads TGTGCCAGCAGCTTTCCAACCGGGACAGGTGGGACTGAAGCTTTCTTT.

Only a few counts were recorded for this clone. V gene TRBV11-2 combines with J gene TRBJ2-7; 9 bases agree with TRBD2. V was clipped by 5 bases and J by 2 bases; unmatched bases: 4. The germline CDR1 and CDR2 sequences are SGHAT and FQNNGV. This CDR3 has 14 residues. The DNA for the CDR3 is TGTGCCAGCAGCGCCCTAGCGGGAACCTACGAGCAGTACTTC. It is translated as CASSALAGTYEQYF.

The CDR3 region is CASSESGQSNQPQHF. DNA of the CDR3: TGCGCCAGCAGTGAGTCGGGACAAAGCAATCAGCCCCAGCATTTT. This sequence joins TRBV10-2 and TRBJ1-5; D is perhaps TRBD1 (6 bases). This CDR3 is 15 amino acids long. CDR1 WSHSY and CDR2 SAAADI come from the germline V gene. Trimming took off 0 bases at V and 1 base at J, with 7 bases between the two ends.

The CDR3 DNA is TGTGCCAGCAGCCAAGTCCACGAGCAGTACTTC. Translating it yields CASSQVHEQYF. J is TRBJ2-7 and V is TRBV3-1 (or the pseudogene TRBV3-2); D gene uncertain. The CDR3 covers 11 residues. Germline CDR1 and CDR2: LGHDT and YNNKEL (reference sequence). The V end was cut by 1 base, the J end by 5 bases, with 3 bases between.

To note about this clone: This specimen includes other DNA sequences encoding the same CDR3. The chain couples TRBV20-1 to TRBJ2-3, with a possible D match to TRBD2 (5 bases). This CDR3 has 14 residues. The germline V gene encodes CDR1 DFQATT and CDR2 SNEGSKA (reference sequence). V lost 3 bases and J 0 bases, leaving 10 bases between the germline ends. The CDR3 DNA sequence: TGCAGTGCTAGTCGCGGGCCTAGCACAGATACGCAGTATTTT. Protein product: CSASRGPSTDTQYF.

The CDR3 DNA sequence: TGCGCCAGCAGCCAAGATCCTGCTGGAGGTTATGGCTACACCTTC. Residues: CASSQDPAGGYGYTF. The J gene is TRBJ1-2, the V gene TRBV4-3, with no clear D. Per germline, CDR1 LGHNA and CDR2 YSLEER. The V end lost 0 bases, the J end lost 5 bases, and 13 bases lay between the germline ends. The CDR3 runs 15 residues.

The rearrangement uses TRBV5-4 and TRBJ1-6; D is unclear. Germline lookup yields CDR1 SGHNT and CDR2 YYREEE (reference sequence). The CDR3 spans 13 residues. Trimming stripped 0 bases from V and 7 bases from J, with 5 bases between. The CDR3 DNA follows: TGTGCCAGCAGCTTGGACAAAAATTCACCCCTCCACTTT. The encoded protein is CASSLDKNSPLHF.

About this clone itself: Relative to the germline gene, one junction end is altered; a read error may explain this. This sequence joins TRBV4-3 and TRBJ2-7; D is unclear. The CDR3 is 14 amino acids. Per germline, CDR1 LGHNA and CDR2 YSLEER. CDR3 nucleotides: TGCGCCAGCAGCCAAGAGCCGATGTCCTCCGAGCAGTACTTC. It specifies CASSQEPMSSEQYF.

The chain uses TRBV25-1 and TRBJ1-2, with TRBD1 matching 7 bases. V gave up 2 bases and J gave up 0 bases; unmatched junction bases: 0. Germline-derived CDR1 and CDR2 are MGHDK and SYGVNS. The CDR3 extends over 14 amino acids. The DNA for the CDR3 is TGTGCCAGCAGTGAACAGGGGGCTAACTATGGCTACACCTTC. Its translation is CASSEQGANYGYTF.

This clone was counted a few times. Here the CDR3 reads CASGTGVGEQYF. In DNA form, the CDR3 reads TGTGCCAGCGGGACAGGGGTAGGTGAGCAGTACTTC. The chain joins TRBV28 to TRBJ2-7; TRBD1 matches at 10 bases. Germline V gives CDR1 MDHEN, CDR2 SYDVKM. The CDR3 is 12 residues long. V gave up 8 bases and J gave up 7 bases; unmatched junction bases: 5.

The chain couples TRBV6-5 to TRBJ1-5, with TRBD1 as a possible D gene (5 bases). This CDR3 is 15 amino acids long. Germline CDR1 MNHEY, CDR2 SVGAGI. V gave up 2 bases and J gave up 7 bases, with 15 bases separating them. The CDR3 is CASSYAGVGRQPQHF. Written as DNA, the CDR3 is TGTGCCAGCAGTTACGCGGGGGTCGGGAGACAGCCCCAGCATTTT.

The table lists this clone with a count of one. The chain employs TRBV5-4 and TRBJ2-7; 11 positions agree with TRBD1. Trimming removed 0 bases from V and 3 bases from J; junction bases left unmatched: 2. CDR1 is SGHNT, CDR2 YYREEE, per germline (reference sequence). This CDR3 spans 15 amino acids. The CDR3 is CASSLGGQGVYEQYF. DNA of the CDR3: TGTGCCAGCAGCTTGGGGGGACAGGGGGTCTACGAGCAGTACTTC.